This T cell receptor (beta chain) was obtained from a study of shared clonotypes between healthy human individuals. V was clipped by 5 bases and J by 1 base, with 14 bases between them. There are 15 residues in the CDR3. The germline V gene has CDR1 MNHEY and CDR2 SVGAGI. General observations from the study: Only blood underwent sampling, and tissue repertoires likely differ.

In the naive CD8 group, cells lacked CD45RO and were positively selected for CCR7, so terminally differentiated effector memory CD45RA+ cells were left out. Healthy HIV-negative adults with no recent acute infections or vaccinations were recruited as donors. Nashville, Tennessee was home to all donors, each a Caucasian adult. The protocol was immunoSEQ multiplex PCR, while the TCRdb copy is restricted to in-frame clones and leaves out a portion. The data contain under 2,000,000 clones, about 94% of them singletons. Of note for this clone: Antigen specificity is unknown.

The sequence was obtained from a man aged 18-30 years in good health. The source material was naive CD8+ T cells sorted from blood. The V gene is TRBV6-5, the J gene TRBJ1-2, with unresolved D. The CDR3 here is CASSNDTRFNYGYTF. As DNA, the CDR3 is TGTGCCAGCAGTAACGACACCAGATTTAACTATGGCTACACCTTC.